This T cell receptor beta chain was sequenced for a study of shared clonotypes between healthy human individuals. Study results and caveats: When naive CD4 clonotypes were compared across a handful of donors, approximately 4.9% were shared.

The study drew its donors from healthy HIV-negative adults without recent acute infections or vaccinations. Subsets obtained from CD4+ cells comprised CD45RA+ naive and CD45RA-negative memory cells. On this clone itself: Its antigen is as yet unknown.

TCRdb's copy holds only in-frame clones and misses some; the assay was immunoSEQ multiplex PCR. The sample holds more than 1,200,000 clones; 97% to 99% are singletons and the top ten take 0.3% to 0.45%. Trimming left V 6 bases short and J 8 bases short, with 10 bases between. The CDR3 spans 12 residues. Germline CDR1 is MNHNY and CDR2 is SVGAGI (reference sequence). The sequencing sample was made of naive CD4+ T cells sorted from blood. Subset described: CD45RA+ positively selected. The chain links TRBV6-6 to TRBJ1-4; no definite D call. This clonotype was sampled from a man aged 25-40 years in good health. CDR3 sequence: CASSPPGEKLFF. The CDR3 DNA reads TGTGCCAGCAGCCCTCCCGGGGAAAAACTGTTTTTT.